Below are 15 T cell receptor beta chains sequenced from a single sample in a study of human thymus T cells. The table came from immunoSEQ multiplex PCR; TCRdb's copy has only in-frame clones and leaves some out. Altogether roughly 77,000 clones are present, 85% to 95% being singletons, with the ten largest covering around 0.03%. From resections taken during corrective heart surgery, the thymus tissue was obtained. Specimen: thymus tissue. These TCRs come from a girl under three years old with a congenital heart defect but otherwise immunologically healthy.

V usage is TRBV7-2 and J usage is TRBJ2-2; 9 nucleotides align to TRBD2. CDR3 length: 17 residues. The V and J ends lost 2 bases and 5 bases, in that order; junction bases with no gene match: 9. From germline, CDR1 is SGHTA and CDR2 FQGNSA. The CDR3 is CASSLQAGGDGTGELFF. In DNA, the CDR3 is TGTGCCAGCAGCTTACAGGCGGGAGGGGACGGTACCGGGGAGCTGTTTTTT. Complete variable domain (other parts from reference TRBV7-2 and TRBJ2-2): GAGVSQSPSNKVTEKGKDVELRCDPISGHTALYWYRQSLGQGLEFLIYFQGNSAPDKSGLPSDRFSAERTGGSVSTLTIQRTQQEDSAVYLCASSLQAGGDGTGELFFGEGSRLTVL.

The chain combines TRBV14 with TRBJ2-7; TRBD2 matches 8 bases. Germline lookup yields CDR1 SGHDN and CDR2 FVKESK. The CDR3 extends over 15 amino acids. V trimming: 3 bases; J trimming: 5 bases; junction bases outside the gene matches: 9. CDR3 bases: TGTGCCAGCAGCCACCCCGGACTAGCTAGCCACGAGCAGTACTTC. Amino acid sequence: CASSHPGLASHEQYF.

The chain recombines TRBV4-3 with TRBJ1-3, with 8 nucleotides matching TRBD1. The CDR3 spans 14 residues. V lost 4 bases to trimming and J lost 6 bases; unmatched junction nucleotides: 5. CDR1 and CDR2 (germline): LGHNA, YSLEER. The chain's CDR3 is CASSRDRTQNTIYF. CDR3 bases: TGCGCCAGCAGCCGGGACAGGACGCAAAACACCATATATTTT.

The chain uses TRBV7-9 and TRBJ2-2, with 12 bases identical to TRBD1. Losses at the gene ends were 1 base for V and 7 bases for J; bases not matched to a gene: 4. CDR1 SEHNR and CDR2 FQNEAQ come from the germline V gene (reference sequence). This CDR3 region has 16 residues. In DNA form, the CDR3 reads TGTGCCAGCAGCTTAGGGGACAGGGGGCTCGGCGGGGAGCTGTTTTTT. It specifies CASSLGDRGLGGELFF. Filled out from reference TRBV7-9 and TRBJ2-2, the complete variable domain reads DTGVSQNPRHKITKRGQNVTFRCDPISEHNRLYWYRQTLGQGPEFLTYFQNEAQLEKSRLLSDRFSAERPKGSFSTLEIQRTEQGDSAMYLCASSLGDRGLGGELFFGEGSRLTVL.

The chain is built from TRBV2 and TRBJ2-7; 9 bases fit TRBD1. Germline V gene lookup returns CDR1 SNHLY and CDR2 FYNNEI. The V segment lost 6 bases and the J segment 5 bases; nucleotides outside the gene matches: 23. CDR3 size: 19 residues. The CDR3, as DNA: TGTGCCAGCAGAGAACCGGGACAGGGAGGCCTTGGGAGCACCAACGAGCAGTACTTC. Protein sequence: CASREPGQGGLGSTNEQYF.

The gene calls are TRBV23-1 and TRBJ2-3, with TRBD1 matching over 9 bases. TRBV23-1 is assigned to the ORF class and has an uncertain function. This CDR3 is built from 20 residues. Trimming at V came to 2 bases and at J to 1 base, leaving 16 bases not matched to a gene. The DNA for the CDR3 is TGCGCCAGCAGTCAACTCGACAGGGGGGATTCGGATGGTGGCACAGATACGCAGTATTTT. It translates to CASSQLDRGDSDGGTDTQYF.

The rearrangement links TRBV5-3 to TRBJ1-4, with 8 bases identical to TRBD1. TRBV5-3 is flagged as an ORF with uncertain function. The CDR3 is 16 amino acids. J gave up 4 bases and V 4 bases, and 9 bases lay outside the gene matches. Written as DNA, the CDR3 is TGTGCCAGAAGCCCCATGAGGGGACAGGTTAATGAAAAACTGTTTTTT. It codes for CARSPMRGQVNEKLFF.

This rearrangement joins TRBV2 to TRBJ2-1; unclear D gene. Germline CDR1 SNHLY, CDR2 FYNNEI. The V end was cut by 2 bases, the J end by 10 bases, with 9 bases between. CDR3 length: 12 amino acids. CDR3 in amino acids: CASSEWWLEQFF. The CDR3 DNA follows: TGTGCCAGCAGTGAATGGTGGCTAGAGCAGTTCTTC. The whole variable domain, filled in from reference TRBV2 and TRBJ2-1, reads EPEVTQTPSHQVTQMGQEVILRCVPISNHLYFYWYRQILGQKVEFLVSFYNNEISEKSEIFDDQFSVERPDGSNFTLKIRSTKLEDSAMYFCASSEWWLEQFFGPGTRLTVL.

The J gene is TRBJ2-1, the V gene TRBV7-9; either TRBD1 or TRBD2 may fit D (5 bases each). Trimming stripped 5 bases from V and 8 bases from J, with 25 bases between. The V gene's germline CDR1 is SEHNR and CDR2 FQNEAQ (reference sequence). The CDR3 contains 17 residues. The CDR3 loop is CASSPRDGDVVQDEQFF. For the CDR3, the DNA is TGTGCCAGCAGCCCGAGGGATGGGGACGTGGTTCAGGATGAGCAGTTCTTC.

V gene TRBV6-1 combines with J gene TRBJ2-5; 13 nucleotides line up with TRBD2. Trimming cost V 1 base and J 5 bases; bases outside gene matches: 10. The CDR3 has 18 amino acids. The germline CDR1 and CDR2 sequences are MNHNS and SASEGT. CDR3 sequence: CASSEDRGLAGVGETQYF. The CDR3 DNA is TGTGCCAGCAGTGAAGATCGAGGACTAGCGGGAGTTGGTGAGACCCAGTACTTC.

The chain links TRBV28 to TRBJ2-5, with 11 bases lining up with TRBD2. Germline V gives CDR1 MDHEN, CDR2 SYDVKM. The CDR3 length is 16 residues. The V gene end was trimmed by 2 bases and the J gene end by 2 bases; junction bases not matched to a gene: 4. CDR3 residues: CASSLPTSGIQETQYF. DNA of the CDR3: TGTGCCAGCAGTTTACCGACTAGCGGGATACAAGAGACCCAGTACTTC.

The chain combines TRBV7-2 with TRBJ1-5; D is ambiguous. V shed 5 bases and J shed 0 bases, with 8 bases lying between them. The CDR3 runs 14 residues. CDR1 SGHTA and CDR2 FQGNSA come from the germline V gene. The CDR3 sequence: CASSRTDSNQPQHF. DNA for the CDR3: TGTGCCAGCAGCCGCACAGATAGCAATCAGCCCCAGCATTTT.

This chain joins TRBV10-3 and TRBJ1-2; D is uncertain. The CDR3 extends over 12 amino acids. V lost 6 bases, J lost 1 base, and 6 bases lay in between. Germline V lookup: CDR1 ENHRY, CDR2 SYGVKD. Here the CDR3 reads CAISGFNYGYTF. As DNA, the CDR3 is TGTGCCATCAGCGGCTTTAACTATGGCTACACCTTC.

The chain joins TRBV4-1 to TRBJ2-7; 9 nucleotides line up with TRBD2. This CDR3 is built from 17 residues. Trimming cost V 1 base and J 3 bases; bases outside gene matches: 10. The germline V gene encodes CDR1 MGHRA and CDR2 YSYEKL. The CDR3 spells CASSQGLPGLARYEQYF. The CDR3 DNA is TGCGCCAGCAGCCAAGGGTTGCCGGGACTAGCCCGCTACGAGCAGTACTTC.

The V and J genes are TRBV11-2 and TRBJ2-7; the D call may be TRBD1 or TRBD2 (5 bases each). This CDR3 has 15 amino acids. Trimming pared 7 bases from V and 1 base from J, leaving 17 bases between. The germline CDR1 and CDR2 sequences are SGHAT and FQNNGV. In DNA, the CDR3 is TGTGCCAGCAACTTCCGGGACCACGGGTCCTACGAGCAGTACTTC. Translating gives CASNFRDHGSYEQYF.